This TCR beta chain was found in a study of monozygotic twins with inflammatory bowel disease (dated by TCRdb to about 2019). Context from the whole study: In total, roughly 30 monozygotic twin pairs made up the full study: 19 Danish pairs, all IBD-discordant, plus nine German pairs, of which four were IBD-concordant and five were IBD-discordant. Disease-associated traits were sought mainly through comparisons between IBD patients and their genetically identical healthy co-twins within discordant pairs. Each individual had, on average, about 151 000 unique TCRalpha sequences and 181 000 unique TCRbeta sequences available for analysis.

The CDR1 and CDR2 encoded by the germline V gene are SGDLS and YYNGEE. The CDR3 holds 15 amino acids from the cysteine to the phenylalanine. DNA for this receptor is not on file. From each donor, a roughly 2.6 ml peripheral blood sample was collected into PAXgene tubes and stored at -80 degrees C. Total RNA was isolated from whole blood with the PAXgene blood miRNA kit on an automated QIAcube, without T cell sorting. Deep TCRalpha and TCRbeta repertoire profiling with unique molecular barcoding was performed on peripheral blood of monozygotic twin pairs concordant or discordant for inflammatory bowel disease. Smoking habits were recorded for all twin pairs, and each individual was classified as a current, former or never smoker. Library construction relied on 5' RACE. Preparation of each TCR library used approximately 3,700 ng of total RNA. For each sample, cDNA synthesis was carried out in eight separate reactions using SMARTScribe reverse transcriptase. Unique molecular identifiers containing a 6-nucleotide sample barcode were introduced through template switching during cDNA synthesis. TCRalpha and TCRbeta cDNA was amplified in two nested PCRs of roughly 16 and 10 cycles, and bead purification was carried out after each PCR. Before amplification, the cDNA was treated with uracil DNA-glycosylase and purified using the QIAquick PCR purification kit. The second PCR added Illumina TruSeq-compatible adapters along with sample-specific barcodes. Library quality and concentration were assessed using TapeStation and Qubit, and approximately 5 ng of each library was pooled. The pooled libraries were sequenced with 2 x 100 bp reads and custom sequencing primers on an Illumina HiSeq2500 single-index Rapid Run. Turning to the authors' computational methods: UMI-based consensus assembly with MiGEC version 1.2.6 was used to correct PCR and sequencing errors. V(D)J alignment, clonotype assembly and CDR3 extraction were performed with MiXCR version 2.1.1. Normalisation of gene usage, clonotype sharing and MAIT/NKT TCR abundance was achieved by analysing the top 1000, 10 000 and 20 000 clonotypes per sample. After downsampling to 27 000 UMIs, diversity was calculated as the inverse Simpson index using the vegan R package. Paired Mann-Whitney U tests were applied to discordant twin pairs, with Benjamini-Hochberg correction for multiple testing. Each CDR3 protein sequence appears as one entry after TCRdb reprocessed the reads, and no DNA is included. In this record, the V and J calls reflect TCRdb's handling and not the investigators' own analysis. The sample's records list about 300,000 distinct CDR3 sequences. The ten most abundant clones make up roughly 5.8% of the sample.

On this clonotype itself: Its antigen has not been determined.

What the study reported, not specific to this receptor: No difference in repertoire similarity was observed between concordant and discordant twins, possibly owing to limited statistical power. Differing immunosuppressive treatments among patients may have added background noise and inter-individual variability to the repertoires. No single strong signal or clonotype linked to IBD turned up in the results, so the idea that one exists was not supported. IBD patients had lower TCRbeta repertoire diversity, measured by the inverse Simpson index, than their healthy co-twins. The analysis was unable to tell apart different T cell subtypes. Compared with healthy twins, IBD patients had fewer clonotypes in common with other individuals, a difference most pronounced in patients showing signs of disease activity.

The material sequenced was blood. The V gene is TRBV9 and the J gene is TRBJ2-3; as DNA is missing, the TRBD1 call by TCRdb cannot be tested. The source of this sequence is a human donor with ulcerative colitis or Crohn's disease, or a healthy co-twin of an affected twin (not recorded which). The CDR3 region reads CASSSPDRVAATQYF.